The 20 T cell receptor beta chains in this list originate from one sample, sequenced in a study of blood T cell repertoires in COVID-19. Profiled with immunoSEQ multiplex PCR; TCRdb holds only in-frame clones, not every one. The sample holds about 110,000 clones; 88% are singletons and the top ten take 2.4%. Specimen: peripheral blood. The receptors derive from a human donor in a cohort sampled during active COVID-19.

This clone was seen only once. V gene TRBV24-1 combines with J gene TRBJ1-2; the D gene is possibly TRBD1 (6 bases). Trimming removed 3 bases at V and 5 bases at J, with 9 bases between. CDR3 length equals 13 residues. Germline values: CDR1 KGHDR, CDR2 SFDVKD. CDR3 sequence reads: CATSDPRGYGYTF. The CDR3 DNA reads TGTGCCACCAGTGATCCCAGGGGATATGGCTACACCTTC.

The chain links TRBV5-5 to TRBJ1-2; 8 nucleotides agree with TRBD1. The trim removed 3 bases at V and 1 base at J, leaving 5 bases unmatched. The germline CDR1 and CDR2 sequences are SGHKS and YYEKEE (reference sequence). The CDR3 contains 15 residues. For the CDR3, the DNA is TGTGCCAGCAGCTCTAGGACAGGGAATAACTATGGCTACACCTTC. This sequence encodes CASSSRTGNNYGYTF.

The chain recombines TRBV4-1 with TRBJ1-2, with D perhaps TRBD1 (5 bases). The CDR3 is 13 residues long. CDR1 MGHRA and CDR2 YSYEKL come from the germline V gene. Trimming pared 1 base from V and 8 bases from J, leaving 11 bases between. For the CDR3, the DNA is TGCGCCAGCAGCCAAGTAAGGGGTCGCGGCTACACCTTC. Its protein product is CASSQVRGRGYTF.

The chain combines TRBV6-5 with TRBJ2-7; 7 bases align to TRBD2. The CDR3 is made up of 15 amino acids. The junction had 8 bases not matched to a gene; V was cut back by 2 bases and J by 4 bases. CDR1 and CDR2 (germline): MNHEY, SVGAGI. CDR3 loop: CASSYALAASYEQYF. DNA for the CDR3: TGTGCCAGCAGTTACGCCCTAGCGGCCTCTTACGAGCAGTACTTC.

The rearrangement joins TRBV7-6 to TRBJ1-5; D unresolved. The length of the CDR3 is 15 residues. Trimming cost V 5 bases and J 0 bases, with 11 bases left between them. The germline gives CDR1 SGHVS, CDR2 FNYEAQ. This chain's CDR3 is CASSEAADSNQPQHF. For the CDR3, the DNA is TGTGCCAGCAGCGAAGCGGCGGATAGCAATCAGCCCCAGCATTTT.

The chain joins TRBV27 to TRBJ2-1; 8 bases fit TRBD2. Unmatched junction bases numbered 6, after V lost 5 bases and J lost 0 bases. The CDR3 consists of 16 residues. CDR1 is MNHEY and CDR2 is SMNVEV in the germline V gene (reference sequence). The CDR3 region is CASSPGTSGSYNEQFF. In DNA form, the CDR3 reads TGTGCCAGCAGTCCCGGTACTAGCGGCTCCTACAATGAGCAGTTCTTC.

The chain combines TRBV3-1 (or the pseudogene TRBV3-2) with TRBJ2-5; 10 bases map to TRBD2. The CDR3 length is 17 residues. The junction had 13 bases not matched to a gene; V was cut back by 6 bases and J by 3 bases. Germline V lookup: CDR1 LGHDT, CDR2 YNNKEL (reference sequence). The CDR3 sequence is CASSRPGGLAGEETQYF. The CDR3 DNA is TGTGCCAGCAGTCGACCGGGGGGGCTAGCGGGAGAAGAGACCCAGTACTTC.

V usage is TRBV6-1 and J usage is TRBJ2-1; no reliable D call. Germline loops: CDR1 MNHNS, CDR2 SASEGT. Between the trimmed V and J ends, which lost 2 bases and 2 bases, there was a span of 4 bases. The CDR3 is made up of 13 amino acids. The CDR3 coding sequence is TGTGCCAGCAGTGAATCTACCTACAATGAGCAGTTCTTC. Its translation: CASSESTYNEQFF.

This clone was recorded only once. The J gene is TRBJ2-1, the V gene TRBV11-3; 7 nucleotides match TRBD1. V lost 4 bases and J lost 10; bases outside the gene matches: 7. Germline V lookup: CDR1 SGHNT, CDR2 YENEEA. The CDR3 sequence is 13 residues long. CDR3 region: CASSSGDSREQFF. In DNA, the CDR3 is TGTGCCAGCAGCTCCGGGGACAGCAGAGAGCAGTTCTTC. Together with reference TRBV11-3 and TRBJ2-1, the CDR3 gives the full variable domain: EAGVVQSPRYKIIEKKQPVAFWCNPISGHNTLYWYLQNLGQGPELLIRYENEEAVDDSQLPKDRFSAERLKGVDSTLKIQPAELGDSAVYLCASSSGDSREQFFGPGTRLTVL.

This clone is a singleton in its sample. The V gene is TRBV6-6, the J gene TRBJ1-2, with 10 bases lining up with TRBD1. The CDR3 extends over 17 amino acids. Germline CDR1 is MNHNY and CDR2 is SVGAGI (reference sequence). The V gene end was trimmed by 5 bases and the J gene end by 0 bases; junction bases not matched to a gene: 9. The DNA for the CDR3 is TGTGCCAGCAGTCTCCGACAGGGGGCCCAATCTAACTATGGCTACACCTTC. Translating gives CASSLRQGAQSNYGYTF.

This rearrangement joins TRBV28 to TRBJ1-2; 7 bases fit TRBD1. Unmatched junction bases numbered 7, after V lost 6 bases and J lost 6 bases. Germline V gene sequence: CDR1 MDHEN, CDR2 SYDVKM. The CDR3 extends over 13 amino acids. This CDR3 reads CASSQRTGDGYTF. DNA of the CDR3: TGTGCCAGCAGCCAGAGGACAGGAGATGGCTACACCTTC.

This clone occurred a few times. The V gene is TRBV9, the J gene TRBJ1-6; 7 positions match TRBD1. The CDR3 runs to 13 residues. Per the germline V gene, CDR1 is SGDLS and CDR2 is YYNGEE. V gave up 4 bases and J gave up 7 bases; unmatched junction bases: 2. The CDR3 spells CASSTTGNSPLHF. The CDR3 nucleotides are TGTGCCAGCAGCACGACAGGGAATTCACCCCTCCACTTT.

The chain recombines TRBV12-3 or TRBV12-4 with TRBJ2-1, with D possibly TRBD2 on 6 matching bases. The CDR3 loop spans 13 amino acids. Trimming took 3 bases from V and 12 from J, leaving 15 bases between them. For the CDR3, the DNA is TGTGCCAGCAGTTTCGATATCCGGGGGAGGCAGTTCTTC. The encoded protein is CASSFDIRGRQFF.

The chain couples TRBV7-3 to TRBJ2-2; 9 bases agree with TRBD1. Trimming cost V 5 bases and J 6 bases; bases outside gene matches: 13. Germline V lookup: CDR1 SGHTA, CDR2 FQGTGA. This CDR3 has 17 amino acids. Written as DNA, the CDR3 is TGTGCCAGCAGCGAATTGGGGACAGGGATCAGCGCCGGGGAGCTGTTTTTT. Protein sequence: CASSELGTGISAGELFF.

The J gene is TRBJ2-1, the V gene TRBV7-8; 9 bases are shared with TRBD2. This CDR3 contains 13 residues. Germline V gene sequence: CDR1 SGHVS, CDR2 FQNEAQ. V shed 3 bases, J shed 8 bases, and the junction held 2 bases outside the gene matches. CDR3 nucleotides: TGTGCCAGCAGCTTCGGCGGGAGGGATGAGCAGTTCTTC. Its protein product is CASSFGGRDEQFF.

V and J are TRBV5-6 and TRBJ2-7; tentative D call: TRBD1 (7 bases). The germline V gene encodes CDR1 SGHDT and CDR2 YYEEEE. The CDR3 is 14 residues long. V lost 0 bases and J 3 bases, leaving 10 bases between the germline ends. The CDR3 protein is CASSLAGGGYEQYF. CDR3 nucleotide sequence: TGTGCCAGCAGCTTGGCAGGGGGAGGCTACGAGCAGTACTTC.

The table lists this clone with a few counts. V usage is TRBV2 and J usage is TRBJ1-6, with 7 bases that match TRBD1. The V gene's germline CDR1 is SNHLY and CDR2 FYNNEI. This CDR3 spans 14 amino acids. Losses at the gene ends were 3 bases for V and 9 bases for J; bases not matched to a gene: 5. The CDR3: CASSETGSGSPLHF. The CDR3 DNA reads as TGTGCCAGCAGTGAGACAGGGAGTGGTTCACCCCTCCACTTT.

The chain has TRBV2 and TRBJ2-5, with 7 nucleotides matching TRBD1. This CDR3 comprises 19 residues. V was pared by 4 bases and J by 1 base, with 18 bases of the junction left unmatched. Germline-derived CDR1 and CDR2 are SNHLY and FYNNEI. This chain's CDR3 is CASSGKVTPSRQGQETQYF. The CDR3 bases are TGTGCCAGCAGTGGAAAGGTTACCCCCAGTCGACAGGGCCAAGAGACCCAGTACTTC. Combining the CDR3 with reference TRBV2 and TRBJ2-5 gives the whole variable domain EPEVTQTPSHQVTQMGQEVILRCVPISNHLYFYWYRQILGQKVEFLVSFYNNEISEKSEIFDDQFSVERPDGSNFTLKIRSTKLEDSAMYFCASSGKVTPSRQGQETQYFGPGTRLLVL.

The chain combines TRBV14 with TRBJ1-1; 7 nucleotides line up with TRBD1. This CDR3 is built from 18 residues. J gave up 3 bases and V 2 bases, and 15 bases lay outside the gene matches. The germline V gene has CDR1 SGHDN and CDR2 FVKESK. The DNA of the CDR3 is TGTGCCAGCAGCCAACAAGAGGGGACAGTCGCTATGTACACTGAAGCTTTCTTT. Protein: CASSQQEGTVAMYTEAFF.

V is TRBV19 and J is TRBJ2-5; tentatively, D is TRBD2 (6 bases). Germline V gene sequence: CDR1 LNHDA, CDR2 SQIVND (reference sequence). Trimming pared 5 bases from V and 5 bases from J, leaving 12 bases between. This CDR3 has 13 residues. CDR3 DNA sequence: TGTGCCAGTAGTGCGAGCGGGCGGGAGACCCAGTACTTC. Its protein product is CASSASGRETQYF.